This TCR beta chain derives from a study of identical twins. TCRdb fed the 5' RACE reads into MiXCR, producing one record per CDR3 protein. Counted here are roughly 700,000 distinct CDR3 sequences, under 9% occurring once; the ten biggest clones make up roughly 0.97%. Whole-study findings and limits: Analyses of zero insertions could, in part, be confounded by invariant MAIT and iNKT cells. In beta out-of-frame sequences, the excess sharing between twins was weaker.

Every one of the donors was a healthy Caucasian. This clonotype was seen at least ten times. The antigen is undetermined. V shed 11 bases and J 5 bases; nucleotides not matched to a gene: 13. The CDR3 totals 15 residues. The germline V gene encodes CDR1 ENHRY and CDR2 SYGVKD. These data were also reused for a study on yellow fever vaccine responses in identical twins. That study adds: Each twin's T cell response to the vaccine was reported to look partly convergent and partly personalized.

The J gene is TRBJ2-3, the V gene TRBV10-3; 10 nucleotides agree with TRBD2. The TCR comes from a woman between 18 and 29 years old in good health. The material sequenced was PBMCs. The CDR3 DNA reads TGTGCCGCCACGGGAGCGGGAGGGCCTGAAGATACGCAGTATTTT. Encoded protein: CAATGAGGPEDTQYF.